This T cell receptor beta chain was observed in a study of cytomegalovirus exposure and HLA in healthy donors. Overall study results and limits: Researchers reported in a later analysis that common viral pathogens appeared linked to several top clusters. When presence/absence was analysed, sequencing depth was taken to be roughly uniform across donors. Cytomegalovirus association was listed for around 180 TCR beta chains.

Per germline, CDR1 SQVTM and CDR2 ANQGSEA. The CDR3 sequence is 14 residues long. V lost 2 bases, J lost 3 bases, and 13 bases lay in between. Turning to this clone: Its specificity is not known.

The PCR contained 60 Vbeta and 13 Jbeta primers. Repertoires were generated with immunoSEQ multiplex PCR, while TCRdb's copy carries only in-frame clones and drops some. The sample consists of approximately 150,000 clones, roughly 80% of them appearing once. Sequenced material: PBMCs. The receptor was isolated from a man aged 50 to 60 in good health and CMV-seropositive. The rearrangement links TRBV29-1 to TRBJ1-1, with a weak D call TRBD1 (5 bases). The CDR3 sequence: CSVEPQVGHTEAFF. CDR3 DNA: TGCAGCGTTGAACCGCAGGTGGGGCACACTGAAGCTTTCTTT.